The sequence of this T cell receptor beta chain was determined in a study of blood T cell repertoires in COVID-19. At the level of the study: PBMCs, B-cell-depleted T cells, or T cells provided the cDNA or gDNA that made up the material.

V gave up 3 bases and J gave up 2 bases, with 13 bases separating them. The CDR3 is 15 amino acids. Germline V lookup: CDR1 MGHRA, CDR2 YSYEKL. In the study's own analysis: Estimation of nucleated cell counts was performed using reference gene primer amplification. Profiling relied on immunoSEQ multiplex PCR, and the TCRdb table lists in-frame clones only, not all of them. From that table come the V and J calls and clone size; the DNA was used to work out D and trimming. The sample shows about 280,000 clones, around 90% of them seen only once. This receptor was identified in a man in his forties or fifties with acute or convalescent COVID-19. V and J are TRBV4-1 and TRBJ1-2, with a possible D match to TRBD1 (5 bases). Sequencing used peripheral blood. CDR3 amino acids: CASSQSQGTNYGYTF. CDR3 nucleotides: TGCGCCAGCAGCCAGTCGCAGGGTACAAACTATGGCTACACCTTC.